A single sample gave rise to the 22 T cell receptor beta chains below, sequenced in a study of cytomegalovirus exposure and HLA in healthy donors. Primers included in the PCR were 60 Vbeta and 13 Jbeta primers. Clones were read by immunoSEQ multiplex PCR, and TCRdb kept only the in-frame ones, dropping some. The listing records 100,000 to 150,000 clones. The sequenced material came from PBMCs. The receptors here all came from a man in his forties in good health and CMV-seronegative.

CDR3 nucleotide sequence: TGTGCCAGCAGCCCCAATGTCGCAGGGAACGGAAACACCATATATTTT. Protein product: CASSPNVAGNGNTIYF. V usage is TRBV7-6 and J usage is TRBJ1-3; D possibly corresponds to TRBD1 (5 bases). The CDR3 consists of 16 residues. V lost 5 bases and J lost 4, with 18 bases in between. Per the germline V gene, CDR1 is SGHVS and CDR2 is FNYEAQ. Full variable domain (outside the CDR3, taken from reference TRBV7-6 and TRBJ1-3): GAGVSQSPRYKVTKRGQDVALRCDPISGHVSLYWYRQALGQGPEFLTYFNYEAQQDKSGLPNDRFSAERPEGSISTLTIQRTEQRDSAMYRCASSPNVAGNGNTIYFGEGSWLTVV.

CDR3 loop: CASKDRGSNQPQHF. The CDR3 DNA follows: TGTGCCAGCAAAGACAGGGGGAGCAATCAGCCCCAGCATTTT. The chain couples TRBV2 to TRBJ1-5, with TRBD1 identical over 9 bases. This CDR3 has 14 residues. Germline CDR1 is SNHLY and CDR2 is FYNNEI. With 7 bases clipped from V and 1 base from J, the junction kept 2 bases outside the gene matches.

The gene calls are TRBV5-1 and TRBJ1-2; D call uncertain. Trimming removed 0 bases at V and 2 bases at J, with 8 bases between. This CDR3 is 14 amino acids long. Germline V gene sequence: CDR1 SGHRS, CDR2 YFSETQ. The CDR3 DNA reads TGCGCCAGCAGCTTGGGGGCCCTGAACTATGGCTACACCTTC. Translated: CASSLGALNYGYTF.

The chain carries TRBV19 and TRBJ1-3; D may be TRBD1 (5 bases). V was shortened by 10 bases and J by 2 bases, with 12 bases between the two germline ends. This CDR3 spans 13 amino acids. Germline V gene sequence: CDR1 LNHDA, CDR2 SQIVND (reference sequence). CDR3 sequence: CAIGDRAGNTIYF. DNA of the CDR3: TGTGCCATAGGAGACAGAGCTGGAAACACCATATATTTT.

The chain combines TRBV15 with TRBJ1-4; D gene ambiguous. V was pared by 3 bases and J by 0 bases, with 8 bases between. CDR3 size: 15 residues. The germline CDR1 and CDR2 sequences are LNHNV and YYDKDF (reference sequence). The CDR3 DNA is TGTGCCACCAGCAGGGACGGGACAACTAATGAAAAACTGTTTTTT. Encoded protein: CATSRDGTTNEKLFF.

This sequence joins TRBV19 and TRBJ1-2; D is perhaps TRBD1 (5 bases). The V end lost 7 bases, the J end lost 1 base, and 22 bases lay between the germline ends. This CDR3 spans 17 amino acids. CDR1 is LNHDA, CDR2 SQIVND, per germline (reference sequence). DNA for the CDR3: TGTGCCAGTACAACCATAGGGGCTTCCTATTTTAACTATGGCTACACCTTC. Its translation is CASTTIGASYFNYGYTF.

The CDR3, as DNA: TGTGCCAGCAGGCGACCGGGACTAGCCACCTACGAGCAGTACTTC. Translation gives CASRRPGLATYEQYF. The chain employs TRBV28 and TRBJ2-7; 9 bases line up with TRBD2. The CDR3 length is 15 residues. The V segment lost 6 bases and the J segment 2 bases; nucleotides outside the gene matches: 8. Germline V gene data show CDR1 as MDHEN and CDR2 as SYDVKM. Based on the CDR3 plus reference TRBV28 and TRBJ2-7, the full variable domain is DVKVTQSSRYLVKRTGEKVFLECVQDMDHENMFWYRQDPGLGLRLIYFSYDVKMKEKGDIPEGYSVSREKKERFSLILESASTNQTSMYLCASRRPGLATYEQYFGPGTRLTVT.

This chain links TRBV7-3 with TRBJ2-1, with 11 bases lining up with TRBD1. The length of the CDR3 is 15 residues. The V segment lost 1 base and the J segment 9 bases; nucleotides outside the gene matches: 5. Germline-derived CDR1 and CDR2 are SGHTA and FQGTGA. CDR3 bases: TGTGCCAGCAGCTTAAATGGACAGGGGGCGGGTGAGCAGTTCTTC. It is translated as CASSLNGQGAGEQFF.

The chain links TRBV6-1 to TRBJ2-7; 8 positions agree with TRBD1. CDR1 is MNHNS and CDR2 is SASEGT in the germline V gene. This CDR3 has 14 residues. V was clipped by 7 bases and J by 2 bases; unmatched bases: 7. CDR3 in DNA: TGTGCCAGCACTCGGACAGGGTCCGCCTACGAGCAGTACTTC. Translating it yields CASTRTGSAYEQYF.

This CDR3 is CASSPLQGGADTQYF. DNA of the CDR3: TGTGCCAGCAGCCCCCTACAGGGAGGGGCAGATACGCAGTATTTT. The V call is TRBV7-3, the J call TRBJ2-3; maybe TRBD2 (7 bases). The germline V gene encodes CDR1 SGHTA and CDR2 FQGTGA. V was trimmed by 5 bases and J by 4 bases, leaving 16 bases between them. CDR3 length equals 15 residues. Based on the CDR3 plus reference TRBV7-3 and TRBJ2-3, the full variable domain is GAGVSQTPSNKVTEKGKYVELRCDPISGHTALYWYRQSLGQGPEFLIYFQGTGAADDSGLPNDRFFAVRPEGSVSTLKIQRTERGDSAVYLCASSPLQGGADTQYFGPGTRLTVL.

V usage is TRBV10-1 and J usage is TRBJ2-5; perhaps TRBD1 as D (6 bases). Germline V CDR1 and CDR2: WNHNN, SYGVQD (reference sequence). The CDR3 spans 16 residues. Trimming shortened V by 6 bases and J by 2 bases, and 19 bases separated the two germline ends. CDR3 nucleotides: TGCGCCAGCAGCCGTAGCCCGGACAGAAGTCAAGAGACCCAGTACTTC. Translation: CASSRSPDRSQETQYF.

The V and J genes are TRBV5-1 and TRBJ2-7; 10 bases agree with TRBD1. V was pared by 7 bases and J by 1 base, with 8 bases of the junction left unmatched. CDR1 and CDR2 (germline): SGHRS, YFSETQ. The CDR3 contains 15 residues. This CDR3 reads CASRPGTGVSYEQYF. CDR3 in DNA: TGCGCCAGCCGACCCGGGACAGGGGTATCCTACGAGCAGTACTTC.

This chain joins TRBV2 and TRBJ2-1; 8 bases map to TRBD1. Unmatched junction bases numbered 11, after V lost 6 bases and J lost 7 bases. The CDR3 loop spans 15 amino acids. Per the germline V gene, CDR1 is SNHLY and CDR2 is FYNNEI. The CDR3 DNA follows: TGTGCCAGCAGGCTAAGACAAACAGGGGGGAATGAGCAGTTCTTC. It yields the protein CASRLRQTGGNEQFF.

The CDR3 DNA reads TGTGCCAGCTCACAAGGGACAGGGGGTTCTAATCAGCCCCAGCATTTT. It specifies CASSQGTGGSNQPQHF. The rearrangement links TRBV18 to TRBJ1-5; 11 bases match TRBD1. J gave up 4 bases and V 4 bases, and 6 bases lay outside the gene matches. The CDR3 is 16 amino acids. Germline CDR1 reads KGHSH; CDR2 reads LQKENI.

CDR3 residues: CASSLGQGRNTEAFF. The CDR3 coding sequence is TGTGCCAGCTCACTGGGACAGGGGAGGAACACTGAAGCTTTCTTT. The chain has TRBV18 and TRBJ1-1; TRBD1 aligns across 10 bases. Germline V gene sequence: CDR1 KGHSH, CDR2 LQKENI. J lost 1 base, V lost 4 bases, and 3 bases had no gene match. This CDR3 is built from 15 residues. Filled out from reference TRBV18 and TRBJ1-1, the complete variable domain reads NAGVMQNPRHLVRRRGQEARLRCSPMKGHSHVYWYRQLPEEGLKFMVYLQKENIIDESGMPKERFSAEFPKEGPSILRIQQVVRGDSAAYFCASSLGQGRNTEAFFGQGTRLTVV.

This chain connects TRBV5-8 to TRBJ2-2; D is possibly TRBD2 (5 bases). The ends were cut back, 0 bases at V and 1 base at J, with 13 bases in the middle. The length of the CDR3 is 17 residues. The germline V gene has CDR1 SGHTS and CDR2 YDEGEE. CDR3 nucleotide sequence: TGTGCCAGCAGCTTGGGGCGAGGGTCTTTGAACACCGGGGAGCTGTTTTTT. This gives the protein CASSLGRGSLNTGELFF.

The rearrangement links TRBV15 to TRBJ1-5; a possible D gene is TRBD1 (5 bases). Trimming removed 0 bases from V and 0 bases from J, with 12 bases in between. The germline V gene has CDR1 LNHNV and CDR2 YYDKDF (reference sequence). The length of the CDR3 is 17 residues. CDR3 sequence: CATSRDLGGTSNQPQHF. In DNA form, the CDR3 reads TGTGCCACCAGCAGAGATCTCGGGGGAACTAGCAATCAGCCCCAGCATTTT.

The chain has TRBV29-1 and TRBJ1-2; TRBD1 might be the D (5 bases). CDR1 and CDR2 from the germline V gene are SQVTM and ANQGSEA. This CDR3 has 12 amino acids. CDR3: CTVGEGLYGYTF. CDR3 nucleotide sequence: TGCACCGTGGGGGAGGGTCTCTATGGCTACACCTTC.

The V gene is TRBV18, the J gene TRBJ2-5, with TRBD1 identical over 9 bases. Trimming removed 1 base from V and 4 bases from J; junction bases left unmatched: 10. CDR3 length: 17 residues. Germline V gives CDR1 KGHSH, CDR2 LQKENI. In DNA form, the CDR3 reads TGTGCCAGCTCACCACAAACGGGACAGGGAAGTCGAGAGACCCAGTACTTC. Its translation is CASSPQTGQGSRETQYF.

This sequence joins TRBV15 and TRBJ1-2; 7 bases agree with TRBD1. Unmatched junction bases numbered 6, after V lost 2 bases and J lost 3 bases. Germline CDR1 and CDR2: LNHNV and YYDKDF (reference sequence). The CDR3 loop spans 15 amino acids. CDR3 protein: CATSRPGTAYYGYTF. For the CDR3, the DNA is TGTGCCACCAGCAGACCGGGGACAGCGTACTATGGCTACACCTTC.

This sequence joins TRBV6-1 and TRBJ1-5; the match to TRBD1 covers 8 bases. The CDR3 runs 18 residues. Germline CDR1 reads MNHNS; CDR2 reads SASEGT. V gave up 3 bases and J gave up 3 bases; unmatched junction bases: 13. The CDR3: CASSDVRGLLVHNQPQHF. The CDR3 DNA follows: TGTGCCAGCAGTGATGTCAGGGGGCTATTGGTTCACAATCAGCCCCAGCATTTT.

The chain joins TRBV7-6 to TRBJ1-2; D not resolved. This CDR3 contains 14 residues. V was clipped by 1 base and J by 6 bases, with 12 bases between them. CDR1 is SGHVS and CDR2 is FNYEAQ in the germline V gene. In DNA form, the CDR3 reads TGTGCCAGCAGCTTAGGCGGAGGTAGCAATGGCTACACCTTC. This gives the protein CASSLGGGSNGYTF.